The next 17 T cell receptor beta chains were all read from a single sample in a study of control samples from healthy donors and cancer patients (dated by TCRdb to 2018 to 2021). Libraries were prepared through the immunoSEQ multiplex PCR assay. In TCRdb, the immuneACCESS table is reduced to in-frame sequences with V and J assigned. These tables do not hold every clone; where another copy was compared, an unresolved V gene accounts for under half, and the others remain unexplained. Across this sample there are 150,000 to 180,000 clones, with about 94% seen only once. The biggest ten clones account for about 5% of the sample. Input material: blood. Source of these receptors: a man between 35 and 55 years old in good health.

The V and J genes are TRBV4-1 and TRBJ1-4, with a weak D call TRBD1 (5 bases). V was trimmed by 6 bases and J by 7 bases, leaving 12 bases between them. The CDR3 is made up of 13 amino acids. Germline loops: CDR1 MGHRA, CDR2 YSYEKL. The CDR3 coding sequence is TGCGCCAGCAGGGGAGGGGCGTTTGAAAAACTGTTTTTT. This codes for CASRGGAFEKLFF.

This chain uses TRBV5-1 with TRBJ2-3; TRBD2 aligns across 12 bases. The V gene's germline CDR1 is SGHRS and CDR2 YFSETQ. The CDR3 runs 18 residues. Unmatched junction bases numbered 13, after V lost 0 bases and J lost 8 bases. The CDR3 nucleotides are TGCGCCAGCAGCTTGGTCGGTGGATCTAGCGGGGGGGCCTTTACGCAGTATTTT. Amino acid sequence: CASSLVGGSSGGAFTQYF. Together with reference TRBV5-1 and TRBJ2-3, the CDR3 gives the full variable domain: KAGVTQTPRYLIKTRGQQVTLSCSPISGHRSVSWYQQTPGQGLQFLFEYFSETQRNKGNFPGRFSGRQFSNSRSEMNVSTLELGDSALYLCASSLVGGSSGGAFTQYFGPGTRLTVL.

This clone was found once. Here the CDR3 reads CASSFYSNTEAFF. The CDR3 bases are TGCGCCAGCAGCTTTTACAGTAACACTGAAGCTTTCTTT. This chain connects TRBV5-1 to TRBJ1-1; D not resolved. CDR1 is SGHRS and CDR2 is YFSETQ in the germline V gene. Trimming took 2 bases from V and 2 from J, leaving 7 bases between them. CDR3 size: 13 residues.

The chain has TRBV5-1 and TRBJ1-1; D is unclear. Germline V gene lookup returns CDR1 SGHRS and CDR2 YFSETQ. Trimming pared 1 base from V and 1 base from J, leaving 8 bases between. The CDR3 consists of 14 residues. CDR3 sequence: CASSLREWNTEAFF. As DNA, the CDR3 is TGCGCCAGCAGCTTGCGGGAGTGGAACACTGAAGCTTTCTTT.

V gene TRBV10-3 combines with J gene TRBJ1-1; 10 bases are a match to TRBD1. After removal of 7 bases from V and 4 bases from J, the junction contained 6 bases not matched to a gene. This CDR3 is 14 amino acids long. CDR1 and CDR2 from the germline V gene are ENHRY and SYGVKD. The CDR3 DNA reads TGTGCCATCAATGACAGGGGGCCGAGCACTGAAGCTTTCTTT. This sequence encodes CAINDRGPSTEAFF.

V usage is TRBV18 and J usage is TRBJ1-6, with TRBD1 matching 11 bases. This CDR3 has 17 residues. The germline CDR1 and CDR2 sequences are KGHSH and LQKENI. The junction had 6 bases not matched to a gene; V was cut back by 5 bases and J by 3 bases. The CDR3 DNA sequence: TGTGCCAGCTCAGAAAGGACAGGGGGCAACTATAATTCACCCCTCCACTTT. Its protein product is CASSERTGGNYNSPLHF.

This clone was picked up a small number of times. The rearrangement uses TRBV5-6 and TRBJ2-7; the D is unclear. Germline values: CDR1 SGHDT, CDR2 YYEEEE. The CDR3 is 13 residues long. Trimming left V 1 base short and J 0 bases short, with 5 bases between. CDR3 nucleotides: TGTGCCAGCAGCTTGAAGGACTCCTACGAGCAGTACTTC. Protein: CASSLKDSYEQYF.

This chain links TRBV10-3 with TRBJ2-7; D tentatively fits TRBD1 or TRBD2 (5 bases each). V gave up 5 bases and J gave up 2 bases, with 13 bases separating them. The germline CDR1 and CDR2 sequences are ENHRY and SYGVKD. The CDR3 contains 14 residues. The CDR3 DNA reads TGTGCCATCAGTTTCGGAGGACAAACCTACGAGCAGTACTTC. Translating it yields CAISFGGQTYEQYF.

The table lists this clone with a count of one. The genes are TRBV9 and TRBJ2-7; TRBD2 aligns across 8 bases. J was trimmed by 2 bases and V by 0 bases; bases with no gene match: 7. The germline V gene has CDR1 SGDLS and CDR2 YYNGEE. This CDR3 is 16 amino acids long. In DNA form, the CDR3 reads TGTGCCAGCAGCGTAGTCGGTAGCGGGGAGCCCTACGAGCAGTACTTC. Translation: CASSVVGSGEPYEQYF.

V is TRBV7-2 and J is TRBJ2-3; TRBD2 aligns across 8 bases. The J segment lost 5 bases and the V segment lost 5 bases, leaving 12 bases of the junction unmatched. Germline V gene data show CDR1 as SGHTA and CDR2 as FQGNSA. The CDR3 loop spans 16 amino acids. Here the CDR3 reads CASSVSGGRAGDTQYF. CDR3 sequence (DNA): TGTGCCAGCAGCGTATCGGGGGGGCGCGCGGGAGATACGCAGTATTTT.

The rearrangement uses TRBV5-1 and TRBJ1-1; D is possibly TRBD1 (6 bases). This CDR3 comprises 15 residues. V lost 0 bases and J 4 bases, leaving 13 bases between the germline ends. Per the germline V gene, CDR1 is SGHRS and CDR2 is YFSETQ. CDR3 DNA sequence: TGCGCCAGCAGCTTGGACCACAGGGATATCACTGAAGCTTTCTTT. Amino acid sequence: CASSLDHRDITEAFF. Based on the CDR3 plus reference TRBV5-1 and TRBJ1-1, the full variable domain is KAGVTQTPRYLIKTRGQQVTLSCSPISGHRSVSWYQQTPGQGLQFLFEYFSETQRNKGNFPGRFSGRQFSNSRSEMNVSTLELGDSALYLCASSLDHRDITEAFFGQGTRLTVV.

This sequence joins TRBV5-8 and TRBJ1-1; 7 bases line up with TRBD1. This CDR3 contains 14 residues. Germline loops: CDR1 SGHTS, CDR2 YDEGEE. The junction had 3 bases not matched to a gene; V was cut back by 4 bases and J by 0 bases. The chain's CDR3 is CASSDGTVNTEAFF. CDR3 DNA sequence: TGTGCCAGCAGCGACGGGACAGTGAACACTGAAGCTTTCTTT.

Here the CDR3 reads CASRGHLNTEAFF. The CDR3 DNA sequence: TGTGCCAGCAGGGGGCATCTGAACACTGAAGCTTTCTTT. The chain joins TRBV25-1 to TRBJ1-1; D perhaps matches TRBD1 (5 bases). The CDR3 has 13 amino acids. CDR1 is MGHDK and CDR2 is SYGVNS in the germline V gene. V lost 6 bases to trimming and J lost 0 bases, with 8 bases between them.

The chain couples TRBV5-4 to TRBJ1-1; no definite D call. Germline V lookup: CDR1 SGHNT, CDR2 YYREEE (reference sequence). This CDR3 region has 11 residues. V lost 2 bases and J lost 5, with 4 bases in between. Here the CDR3 reads CASSFGTEAFF. The CDR3 DNA reads as TGTGCCAGCAGCTTCGGTACTGAAGCTTTCTTT.

V gene TRBV5-4 combines with J gene TRBJ1-2, with 8 bases identical to TRBD1. CDR1 is SGHNT and CDR2 is YYREEE in the germline V gene (reference sequence). The CDR3 has 16 amino acids. Trimming took 4 bases from V and 7 from J; bases not matched to a gene: 15. The CDR3 nucleotides read TGTGCCAGCAGCCCAGACCTAGACACAGGGGGAAGTGGCTACACCTTC. It specifies CASSPDLDTGGSGYTF.

This clone has only a few counts. This sequence joins TRBV29-1 and TRBJ1-2, with D possibly matching TRBD1 (5 bases). Germline values: CDR1 SQVTM, CDR2 ANQGSEA. V was shortened by 6 bases and J by 0 bases, with 11 bases between the two germline ends. This CDR3 comprises 13 residues. DNA of the CDR3: TGCAGCGTAGTTGGGACGGCTAACTATGGCTACACCTTC. Protein: CSVVGTANYGYTF. Full variable domain (missing parts from reference TRBV29-1 and TRBJ1-2): SAVISQKPSRDICQRGTSLTIQCQVDSQVTMMFWYRQQPGQSLTLIATANQGSEATYESGFVIDKFPISRPNLTFSTLTVSNMSPEDSSIYLCSVVGTANYGYTFGSGTRLTVV.

This clone was found once. The V and J genes are TRBV6-6 and TRBJ2-7, with 10 bases aligning to TRBD1. The germline gives CDR1 MNHNY, CDR2 SVGAGI (reference sequence). The CDR3 contains 15 residues. V dropped 5 bases and J dropped 0; count of bases not matched to a gene: 4. CDR3 residues: CASSPGQGSSYEQYF. The CDR3 DNA is TGTGCCAGCAGTCCGGGACAGGGGAGCTCCTACGAGCAGTACTTC.